The clone carrying this T cell receptor beta chain was detected only a few times. The data originate from a study of blood T cell repertoires in COVID-19. Looking at the study overall: Acute-phase and convalescent COVID-19 samples originated in the United States, Italy and Spain. PBMCs, B-cell-depleted T cells, or T cells were the source of the cDNA or gDNA that made up the material.

V lost 0 bases and J lost 5, with 14 bases in between. The germline V gene encodes CDR1 KGHSH and CDR2 LQKENI. There are 15 residues in the CDR3. TCRdb's table, derived via immunoSEQ multiplex PCR, lists solely in-frame clones and lacks some. This table has roughly 280,000 clones, roughly nine tenths appearing once. The chain links TRBV18 to TRBJ2-7; possible D gene TRBD2, 7 bases. The source of this sequence is a woman between 45 and 60 years old who had recovered from COVID-19. Sequencing was carried out using peripheral blood. The CDR3 DNA follows: TGTGCCAGCTCACCACCGTTCGGGGGGCTCCACGAGCAGTACTTC. Protein: CASSPPFGGLHEQYF.